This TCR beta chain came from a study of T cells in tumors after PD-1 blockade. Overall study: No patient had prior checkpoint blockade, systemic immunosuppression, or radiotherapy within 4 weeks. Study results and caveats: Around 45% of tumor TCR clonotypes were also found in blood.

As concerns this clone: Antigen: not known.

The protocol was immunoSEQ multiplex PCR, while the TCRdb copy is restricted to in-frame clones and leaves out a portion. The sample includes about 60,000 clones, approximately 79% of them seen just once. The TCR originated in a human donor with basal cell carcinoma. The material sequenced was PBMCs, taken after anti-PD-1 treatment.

The CDR3 reads CASRTSTDEQYF. CDR3 bases: TGTGCCAGCAGGACTAGTACAGACGAGCAGTACTTC. The chain combines TRBV6-5 with TRBJ2-7; a possible D gene is TRBD2 (6 bases). Trimming stripped 6 bases from V and 5 bases from J, with 11 bases between. Germline V gives CDR1 MNHEY, CDR2 SVGAGI. This CDR3 spans 12 amino acids.